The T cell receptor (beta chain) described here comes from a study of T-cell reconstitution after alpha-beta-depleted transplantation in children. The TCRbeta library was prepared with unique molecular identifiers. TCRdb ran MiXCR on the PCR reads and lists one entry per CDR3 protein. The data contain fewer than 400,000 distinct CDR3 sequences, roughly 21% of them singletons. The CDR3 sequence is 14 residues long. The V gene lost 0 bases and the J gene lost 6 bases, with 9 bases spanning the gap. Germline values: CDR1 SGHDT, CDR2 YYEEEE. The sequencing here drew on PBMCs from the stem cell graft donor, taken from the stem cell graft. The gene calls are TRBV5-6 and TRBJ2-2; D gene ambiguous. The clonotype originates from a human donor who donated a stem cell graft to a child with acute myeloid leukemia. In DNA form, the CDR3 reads TGTGCCAGCAGCTTGGGTCTTTGGTCCGGGGAGCTGTTTTTT. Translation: CASSLGLWSGELFF.